The 7 T cell receptor beta chains below come from one sample, sequenced in a study of cytomegalovirus exposure and HLA in healthy donors. Generated by immunoSEQ multiplex PCR, the TCRdb table keeps only in-frame clones and is missing some. The table includes approximately 220,000 clones, approximately 88% detected once. The sample comprised PBMCs. These receptors all stem from a woman in her twenties or thirties in good health and CMV-seropositive.

V gene TRBV10-3 combines with J gene TRBJ1-2; D is perhaps TRBD1 (5 bases). Germline V CDR1 and CDR2: ENHRY, SYGVKD. Trimming pared 3 bases from V and 4 bases from J, leaving 9 bases between. This CDR3 comprises 13 residues. The CDR3 region has the DNA TGTGCCATCAGTGACTCAGGGAGCTATGGCTACACCTTC. This translates into CAISDSGSYGYTF.

V is TRBV6-6 and J is TRBJ2-1, with 7 bases aligning to TRBD2. CDR1 is MNHNY and CDR2 is SVGAGI in the germline V gene (reference sequence). The CDR3 sequence is 14 residues long. V dropped 5 bases and J dropped 2; count of bases not matched to a gene: 3. CDR3 sequence: CASSGSGAYNEQFF. The CDR3 bases are TGTGCCAGCAGTGGGAGCGGGGCCTACAATGAGCAGTTCTTC.

This rearrangement joins TRBV7-8 to TRBJ1-5; weak D call: TRBD1 (6 bases). This CDR3 has 14 amino acids. V lost 5 bases, J lost 5 bases, and 13 bases lay in between. Germline loops: CDR1 SGHVS, CDR2 FQNEAQ. The DNA of the CDR3 is TGTGCCAGCAGCCCGAGAAGGGGGGATCAGCCCCAGCATTTT. Residues: CASSPRRGDQPQHF.

The chain couples TRBV28 to TRBJ2-7; D unclear. CDR1 is MDHEN and CDR2 is SYDVKM in the germline V gene. Trimming removed 5 bases at V and 7 bases at J, with 9 bases between. CDR3 length: 11 residues. Here the CDR3 reads CASSPGLEQYF. CDR3 in DNA: TGTGCCAGCAGTCCCGGATTAGAGCAGTACTTC. The full variable domain, its missing parts supplied by reference TRBV28 and TRBJ2-7, is DVKVTQSSRYLVKRTGEKVFLECVQDMDHENMFWYRQDPGLGLRLIYFSYDVKMKEKGDIPEGYSVSREKKERFSLILESASTNQTSMYLCASSPGLEQYFGPGTRLTVT.

The rearrangement links TRBV4-1 to TRBJ2-1; possible D gene TRBD1, 5 bases. V was pared by 4 bases and J by 2 bases, with 18 bases between. The CDR3 is 17 residues long. CDR1 MGHRA and CDR2 YSYEKL come from the germline V gene. DNA of the CDR3: TGCGCCAGCAGCCGAGAAGGGGTTCCCCCTCCCTACAATGAGCAGTTCTTC. This gives the protein CASSREGVPPPYNEQFF.

The V and J genes are TRBV10-1 and TRBJ1-1; D is undetermined. The CDR3 is 14 amino acids. Germline V CDR1 and CDR2: WNHNN, SYGVQD (reference sequence). The germline V and J ends were trimmed by 0 bases and 0 bases, with 5 bases remaining between them. The CDR3 loop reads CASSESAVNTEAFF. For the CDR3, the DNA is TGCGCCAGCAGTGAGTCGGCAGTGAACACTGAAGCTTTCTTT.

Here the CDR3 DNA reads TGTGCCAGCACCCTGAACACTGAAGCTTTCTTT. This codes for CASTLNTEAFF. The chain couples TRBV6-1 to TRBJ1-1; D ambiguous. Per germline, CDR1 MNHNS and CDR2 SASEGT. This CDR3 is built from 11 residues. The germline V and J ends were trimmed by 7 bases and 0 bases, with 3 bases remaining between them.